This T cell receptor beta chain was recovered during a study of T cell responses to AZD1222 COVID-19 vaccine. For this clone: Its antigen remains unknown.

The CDR3 extends over 13 amino acids. Trimming removed 9 bases at V and 7 bases at J, with 19 bases between. Germline V gene sequence: CDR1 LNHNV, CDR2 YYDKDF (reference sequence). Profiling relied on immunoSEQ multiplex PCR, and the TCRdb table lists in-frame clones only, not all of them. The table records 100,000 to 150,000 clones, under 90% of them present only once. Notes on the study in general: White British donors predominated, females outnumbered males, and clonal diversity was possibly underestimated. Two doses of AZD1222 preceded a rise in Spike-specific TCR breadth and depth. Among AZD1222 vaccinees, only six were seropositive at baseline.

The source material was peripheral blood, sampled on day 0 of AZD1222 vaccination. The J gene is TRBJ2-7, the V gene TRBV15; no reliable D call. The TCR comes from an adult in good health. DNA of the CDR3: TGTGCCACTAGAAAGGACCTCTCTAAGGAGCAGTACTTC. Residues: CATRKDLSKEQYF.